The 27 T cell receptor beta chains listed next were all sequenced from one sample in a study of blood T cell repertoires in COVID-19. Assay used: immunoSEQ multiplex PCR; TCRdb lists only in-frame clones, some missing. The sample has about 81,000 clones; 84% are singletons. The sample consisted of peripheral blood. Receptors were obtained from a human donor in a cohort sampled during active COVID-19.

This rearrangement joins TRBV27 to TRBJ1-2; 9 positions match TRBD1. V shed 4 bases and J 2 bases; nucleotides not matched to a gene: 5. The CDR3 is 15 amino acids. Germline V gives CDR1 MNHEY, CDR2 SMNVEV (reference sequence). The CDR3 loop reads CASSSPGQGNYGYTF. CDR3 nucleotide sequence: TGTGCCAGCAGTTCCCCGGGACAGGGAAACTATGGCTACACCTTC.

The CDR3 DNA reads TGTGCCAGCAGTTACACAGGGGGTGGGGTGACAACTGAAGCTTTCTTT. Its translation: CASSYTGGGVTTEAFF. The V call is TRBV6-2 or TRBV6-3, the J call TRBJ1-1, with TRBD1 matching 8 bases. CDR1 is MNHEY, CDR2 SVGEGT, per germline. V dropped 2 bases and J dropped 5; count of bases not matched to a gene: 10. The CDR3 covers 16 residues.

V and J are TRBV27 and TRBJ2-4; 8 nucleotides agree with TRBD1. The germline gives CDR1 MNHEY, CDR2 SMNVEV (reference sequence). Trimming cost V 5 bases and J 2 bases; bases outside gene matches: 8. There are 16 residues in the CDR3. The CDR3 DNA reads TGTGCCAGCAGTCCGATAGACAGGGGATCCAAAAACATTCAGTACTTC. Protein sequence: CASSPIDRGSKNIQYF.

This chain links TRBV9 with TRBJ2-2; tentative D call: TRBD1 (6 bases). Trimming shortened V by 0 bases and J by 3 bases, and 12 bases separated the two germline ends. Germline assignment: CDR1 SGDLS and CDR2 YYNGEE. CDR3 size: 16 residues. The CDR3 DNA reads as TGTGCCAGCAGCGTAGGGGGCAGGGGATACACCGGGGAGCTGTTTTTT. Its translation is CASSVGGRGYTGELFF.

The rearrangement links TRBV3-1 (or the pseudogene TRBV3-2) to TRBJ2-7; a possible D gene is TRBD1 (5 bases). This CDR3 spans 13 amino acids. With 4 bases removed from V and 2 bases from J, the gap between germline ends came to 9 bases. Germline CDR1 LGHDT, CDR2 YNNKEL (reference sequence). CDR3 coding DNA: TGTGCCAGCAGCCCCCAGGGTCCCTACGAGCAGTACTTC. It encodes CASSPQGPYEQYF.

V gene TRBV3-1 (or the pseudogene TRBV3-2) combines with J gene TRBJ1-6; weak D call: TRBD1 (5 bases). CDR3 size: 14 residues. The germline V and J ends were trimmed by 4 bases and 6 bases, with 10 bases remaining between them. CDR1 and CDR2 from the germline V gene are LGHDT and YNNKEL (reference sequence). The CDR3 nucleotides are TGTGCCAGCAGCCCAGGACAAGTTAATTCACCCCTCCACTTT. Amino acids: CASSPGQVNSPLHF.

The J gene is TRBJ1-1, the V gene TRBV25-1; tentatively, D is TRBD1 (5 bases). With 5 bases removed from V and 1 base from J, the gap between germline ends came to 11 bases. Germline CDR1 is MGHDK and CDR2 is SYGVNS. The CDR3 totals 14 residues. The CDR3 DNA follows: TGTGCCAGCAGTACGGCAGGGTCGAACACTGAAGCTTTCTTT. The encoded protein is CASSTAGSNTEAFF.

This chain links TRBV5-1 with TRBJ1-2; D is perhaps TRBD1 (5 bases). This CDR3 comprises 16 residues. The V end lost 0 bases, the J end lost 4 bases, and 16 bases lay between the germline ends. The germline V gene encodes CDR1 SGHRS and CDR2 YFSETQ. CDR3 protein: CASSLAGRVGPYGYTF. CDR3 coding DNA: TGCGCCAGCAGCTTGGCCGGCAGGGTGGGTCCCTATGGCTACACCTTC.

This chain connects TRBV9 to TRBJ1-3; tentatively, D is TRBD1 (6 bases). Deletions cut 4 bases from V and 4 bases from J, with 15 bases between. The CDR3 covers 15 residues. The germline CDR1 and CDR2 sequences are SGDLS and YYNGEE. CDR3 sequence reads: CASSTSTGPGNTIYF. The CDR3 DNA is TGTGCCAGCAGCACCTCTACAGGGCCAGGAAACACCATATATTTT.

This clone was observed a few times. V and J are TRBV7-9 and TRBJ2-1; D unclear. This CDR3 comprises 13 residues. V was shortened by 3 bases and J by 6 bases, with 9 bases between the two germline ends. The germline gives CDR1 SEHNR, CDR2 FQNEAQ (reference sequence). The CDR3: CASSFNEVNEQFF. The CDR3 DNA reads TGTGCCAGCAGCTTCAACGAGGTCAATGAGCAGTTCTTC.

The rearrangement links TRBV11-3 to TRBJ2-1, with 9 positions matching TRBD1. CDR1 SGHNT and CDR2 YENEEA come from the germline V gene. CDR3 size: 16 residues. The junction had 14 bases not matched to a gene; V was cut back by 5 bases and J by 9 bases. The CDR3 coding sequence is TGTGCCAGCAGCGAAAGGGGGACAGGGATCAACACTGAGCAGTTCTTC. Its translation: CASSERGTGINTEQFF.

The CDR3 nucleotides are TGTGCCAGCTCACCAATCGGGGATACGACTCGTGGCTACACCTTC. Translating gives CASSPIGDTTRGYTF. The chain employs TRBV18 and TRBJ1-2; D call uncertain. The V end lost 2 bases, the J end lost 7 bases, and 17 bases lay between the germline ends. The V gene's germline CDR1 is KGHSH and CDR2 LQKENI. This CDR3 has 15 amino acids.

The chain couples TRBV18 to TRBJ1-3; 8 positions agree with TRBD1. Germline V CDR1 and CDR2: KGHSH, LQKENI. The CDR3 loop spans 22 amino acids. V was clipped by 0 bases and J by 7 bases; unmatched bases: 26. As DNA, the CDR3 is TGTGCCAGCTCACCACCGTGGACAGGGACACGATCTACTGTGAATAGCCGGAACACCATATATTTT. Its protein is CASSPPWTGTRSTVNSRNTIYF.

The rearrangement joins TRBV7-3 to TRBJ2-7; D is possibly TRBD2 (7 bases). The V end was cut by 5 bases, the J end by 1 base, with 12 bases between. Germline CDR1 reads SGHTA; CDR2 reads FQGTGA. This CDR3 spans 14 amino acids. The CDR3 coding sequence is TGTGCCAGCAGCCGCGGGGGCCCATCCTACGAGCAGTACTTC. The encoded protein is CASSRGGPSYEQYF. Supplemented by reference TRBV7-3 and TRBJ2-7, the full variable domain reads GAGVSQTPSNKVTEKGKYVELRCDPISGHTALYWYRQSLGQGPEFLIYFQGTGAADDSGLPNDRFFAVRPEGSVSTLKIQRTERGDSAVYLCASSRGGPSYEQYFGPGTRLTVT.

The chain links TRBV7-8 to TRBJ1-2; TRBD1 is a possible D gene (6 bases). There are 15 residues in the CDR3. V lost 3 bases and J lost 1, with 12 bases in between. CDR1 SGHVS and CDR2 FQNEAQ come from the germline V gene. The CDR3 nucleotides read TGTGCCAGCAGCTTGACAGGAGACCTTAACTATGGCTACACCTTC. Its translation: CASSLTGDLNYGYTF. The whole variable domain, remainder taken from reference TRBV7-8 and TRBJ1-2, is GAGVSQSPRYKVAKRGQDVALRCDPISGHVSLFWYQQALGQGPEFLTYFQNEAQLDKSGLPSDRFFAERPEGSVSTLKIQRTQQEDSAVYLCASSLTGDLNYGYTFGSGTRLTVV.

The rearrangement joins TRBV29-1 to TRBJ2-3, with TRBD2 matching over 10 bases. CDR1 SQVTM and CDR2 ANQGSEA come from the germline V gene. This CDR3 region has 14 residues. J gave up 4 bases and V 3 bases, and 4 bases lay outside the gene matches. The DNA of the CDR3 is TGCAGCGTTGAGAGCGGGGGGGCCCCAGATACGCAGTATTTT. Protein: CSVESGGAPDTQYF.

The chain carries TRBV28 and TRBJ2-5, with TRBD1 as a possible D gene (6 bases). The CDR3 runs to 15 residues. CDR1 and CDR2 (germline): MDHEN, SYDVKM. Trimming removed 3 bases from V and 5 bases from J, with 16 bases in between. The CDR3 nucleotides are TGTGCCAGCAGTTTGCGCAGGGGAAGAGGGGAGACCCAGTACTTC. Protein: CASSLRRGRGETQYF.

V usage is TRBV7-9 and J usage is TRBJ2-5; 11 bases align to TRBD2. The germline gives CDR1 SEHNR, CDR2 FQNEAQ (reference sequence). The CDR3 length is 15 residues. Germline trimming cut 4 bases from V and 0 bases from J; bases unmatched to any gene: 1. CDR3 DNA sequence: TGTGCCAGCAGCTCGACTAGCGGGGACCAAGAGACCCAGTACTTC. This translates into CASSSTSGDQETQYF. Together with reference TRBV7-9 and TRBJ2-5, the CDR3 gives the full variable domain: DTGVSQNPRHKITKRGQNVTFRCDPISEHNRLYWYRQTLGQGPEFLTYFQNEAQLEKSRLLSDRFSAERPKGSFSTLEIQRTEQGDSAMYLCASSSTSGDQETQYFGPGTRLLVL.

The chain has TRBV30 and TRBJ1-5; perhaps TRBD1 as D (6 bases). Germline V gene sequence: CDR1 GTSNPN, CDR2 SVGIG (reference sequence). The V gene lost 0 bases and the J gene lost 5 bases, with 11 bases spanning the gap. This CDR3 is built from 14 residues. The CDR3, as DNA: TGTGCCTGGAGTGTATCGAGGGGGTATCAGCCCCAGCATTTT. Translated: CAWSVSRGYQPQHF.

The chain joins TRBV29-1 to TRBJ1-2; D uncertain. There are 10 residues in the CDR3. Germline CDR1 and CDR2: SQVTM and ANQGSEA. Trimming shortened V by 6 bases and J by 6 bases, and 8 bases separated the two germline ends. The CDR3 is CSVDIDGYTF. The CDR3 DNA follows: TGCAGCGTAGATATAGATGGCTACACCTTC.

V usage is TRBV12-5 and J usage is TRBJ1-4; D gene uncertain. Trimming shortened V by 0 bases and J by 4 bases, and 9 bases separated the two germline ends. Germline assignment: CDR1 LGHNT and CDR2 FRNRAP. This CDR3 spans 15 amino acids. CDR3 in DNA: TGTGCTAGTGGTTTGGTACCGTCACATAATGAAAAACTGTTTTTT. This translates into CASGLVPSHNEKLFF.

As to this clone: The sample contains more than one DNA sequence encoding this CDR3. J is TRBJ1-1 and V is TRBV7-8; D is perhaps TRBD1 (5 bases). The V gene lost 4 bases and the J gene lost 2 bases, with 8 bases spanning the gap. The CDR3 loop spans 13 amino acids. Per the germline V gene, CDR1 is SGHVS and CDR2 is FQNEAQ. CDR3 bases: TGTGCCAGCAGCTCTGGGACTAACACTGAAGCTTTCTTT. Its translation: CASSSGTNTEAFF.

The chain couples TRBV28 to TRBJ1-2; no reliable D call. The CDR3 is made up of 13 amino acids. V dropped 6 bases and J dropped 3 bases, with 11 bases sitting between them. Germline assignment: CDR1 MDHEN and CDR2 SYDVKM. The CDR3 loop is CASRVGRHYGYTF. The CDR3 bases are TGTGCCAGCAGGGTGGGCAGACACTATGGCTACACCTTC.

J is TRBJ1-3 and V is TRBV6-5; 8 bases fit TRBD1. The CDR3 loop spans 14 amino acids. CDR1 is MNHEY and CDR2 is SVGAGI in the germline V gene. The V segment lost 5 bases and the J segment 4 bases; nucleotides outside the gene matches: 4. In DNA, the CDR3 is TGTGCCAGCAGTAGACAGGGGCAAGGAAACACCATATATTTT. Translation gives CASSRQGQGNTIYF.

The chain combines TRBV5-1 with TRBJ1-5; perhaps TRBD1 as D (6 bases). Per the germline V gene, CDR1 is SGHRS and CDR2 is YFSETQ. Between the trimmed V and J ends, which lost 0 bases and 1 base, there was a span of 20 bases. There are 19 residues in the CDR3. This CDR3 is CASSLADRQGRPSNQPQHF. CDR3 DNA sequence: TGCGCCAGCAGCTTGGCCGATCGGCAGGGGAGACCAAGCAATCAGCCCCAGCATTTT.

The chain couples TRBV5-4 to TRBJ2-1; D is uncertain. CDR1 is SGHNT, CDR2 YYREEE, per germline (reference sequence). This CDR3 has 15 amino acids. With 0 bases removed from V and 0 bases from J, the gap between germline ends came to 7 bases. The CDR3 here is CASSLGPSSYNEQFF. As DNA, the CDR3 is TGTGCCAGCAGCTTGGGCCCGAGCTCCTACAATGAGCAGTTCTTC.

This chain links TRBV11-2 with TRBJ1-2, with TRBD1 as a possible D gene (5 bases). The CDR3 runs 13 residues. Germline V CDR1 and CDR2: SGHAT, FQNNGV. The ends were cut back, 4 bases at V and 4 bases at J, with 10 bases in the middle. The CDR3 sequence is CASSSQGTYGYTF. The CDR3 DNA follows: TGTGCCAGCAGCTCCCAGGGAACCTATGGCTACACCTTC.